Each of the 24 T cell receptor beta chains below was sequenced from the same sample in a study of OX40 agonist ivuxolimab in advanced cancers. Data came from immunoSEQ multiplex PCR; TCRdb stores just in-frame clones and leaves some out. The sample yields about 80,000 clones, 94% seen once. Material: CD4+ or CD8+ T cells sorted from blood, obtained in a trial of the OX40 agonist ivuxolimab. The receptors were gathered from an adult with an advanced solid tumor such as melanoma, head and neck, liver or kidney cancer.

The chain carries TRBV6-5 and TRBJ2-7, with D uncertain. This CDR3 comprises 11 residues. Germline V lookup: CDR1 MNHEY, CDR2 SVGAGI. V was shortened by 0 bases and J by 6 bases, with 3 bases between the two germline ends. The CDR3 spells CASSYSSEQYF. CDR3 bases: TGTGCCAGCAGTTACTCGAGCGAGCAGTACTTC.

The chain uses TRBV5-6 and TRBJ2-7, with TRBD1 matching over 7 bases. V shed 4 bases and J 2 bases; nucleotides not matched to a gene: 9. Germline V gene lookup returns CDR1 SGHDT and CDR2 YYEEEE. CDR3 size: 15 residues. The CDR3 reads CASSPGTEVPYEQYF. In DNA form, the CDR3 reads TGTGCCAGCAGCCCCGGGACAGAGGTCCCCTACGAGCAGTACTTC.

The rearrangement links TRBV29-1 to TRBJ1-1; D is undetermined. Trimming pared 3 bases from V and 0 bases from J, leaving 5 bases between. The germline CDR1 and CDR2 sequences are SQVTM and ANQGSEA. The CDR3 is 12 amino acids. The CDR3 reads CSVDGLNTEAFF. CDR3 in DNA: TGCAGCGTTGACGGGCTGAACACTGAAGCTTTCTTT.

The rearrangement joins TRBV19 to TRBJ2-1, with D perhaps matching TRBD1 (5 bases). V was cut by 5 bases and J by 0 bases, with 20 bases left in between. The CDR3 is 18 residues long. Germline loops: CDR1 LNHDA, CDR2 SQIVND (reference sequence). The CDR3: CASSLDMFESSSYNEQFF. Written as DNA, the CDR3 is TGTGCCAGTAGTCTGGACATGTTCGAATCAAGCTCCTACAATGAGCAGTTCTTC.

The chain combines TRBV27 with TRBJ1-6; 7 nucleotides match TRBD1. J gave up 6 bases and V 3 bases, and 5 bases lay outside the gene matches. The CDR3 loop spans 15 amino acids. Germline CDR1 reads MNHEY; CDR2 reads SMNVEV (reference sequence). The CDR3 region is CASSFWTGPNSPLHF. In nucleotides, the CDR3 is TGTGCCAGCAGTTTCTGGACAGGTCCTAATTCACCCCTCCACTTT.

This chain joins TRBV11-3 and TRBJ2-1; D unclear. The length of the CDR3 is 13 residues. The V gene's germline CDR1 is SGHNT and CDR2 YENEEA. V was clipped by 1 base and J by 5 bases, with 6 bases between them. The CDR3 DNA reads TGTGCCAGCAGCTTAGGCAGACACAATGAGCAGTTCTTC. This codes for CASSLGRHNEQFF.

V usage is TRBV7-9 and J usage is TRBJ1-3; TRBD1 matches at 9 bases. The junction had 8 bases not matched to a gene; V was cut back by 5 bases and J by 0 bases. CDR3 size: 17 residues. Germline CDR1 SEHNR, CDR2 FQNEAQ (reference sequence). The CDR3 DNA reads TGTGCCAGCAGCATAAGGGACAGGGAAAGCTCTGGAAACACCATATATTTT. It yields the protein CASSIRDRESSGNTIYF.

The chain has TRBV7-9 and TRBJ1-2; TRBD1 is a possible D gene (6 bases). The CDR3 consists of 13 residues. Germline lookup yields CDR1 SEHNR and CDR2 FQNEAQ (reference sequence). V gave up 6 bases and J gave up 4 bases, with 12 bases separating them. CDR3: CASSLTGPYGYTF. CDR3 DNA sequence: TGTGCCAGCAGTCTGACAGGCCCCTATGGCTACACCTTC.

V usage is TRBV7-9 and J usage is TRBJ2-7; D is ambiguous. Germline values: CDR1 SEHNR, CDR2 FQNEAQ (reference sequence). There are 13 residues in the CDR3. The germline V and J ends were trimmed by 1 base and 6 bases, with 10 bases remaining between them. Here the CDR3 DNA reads TGTGCCAGCAGCTTAGGGCTAGATGGCGAGCAGTACTTC. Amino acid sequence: CASSLGLDGEQYF.

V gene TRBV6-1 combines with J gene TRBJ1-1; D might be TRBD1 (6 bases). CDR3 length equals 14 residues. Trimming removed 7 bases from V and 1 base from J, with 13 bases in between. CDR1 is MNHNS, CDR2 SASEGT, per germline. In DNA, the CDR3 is TGTGCCAGCACTTTATTAGGGGGGAACACTGAAGCTTTCTTT. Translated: CASTLLGGNTEAFF.

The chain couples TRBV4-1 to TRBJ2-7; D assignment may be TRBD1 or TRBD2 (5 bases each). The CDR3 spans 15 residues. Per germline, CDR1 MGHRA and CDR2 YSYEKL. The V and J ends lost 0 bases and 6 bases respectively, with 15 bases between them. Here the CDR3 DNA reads TGCGCCAGCAGCCAAGATTTGAGAGGGGCTGGCGAGCAGTACTTC. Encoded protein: CASSQDLRGAGEQYF.

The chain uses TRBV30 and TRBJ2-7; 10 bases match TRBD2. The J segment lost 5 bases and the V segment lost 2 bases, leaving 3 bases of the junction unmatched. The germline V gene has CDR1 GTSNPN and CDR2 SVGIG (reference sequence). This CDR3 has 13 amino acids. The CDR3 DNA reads TGTGCCTGGAGTACCGGGACTAGCGACGAGCAGTACTTC. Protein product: CAWSTGTSDEQYF.

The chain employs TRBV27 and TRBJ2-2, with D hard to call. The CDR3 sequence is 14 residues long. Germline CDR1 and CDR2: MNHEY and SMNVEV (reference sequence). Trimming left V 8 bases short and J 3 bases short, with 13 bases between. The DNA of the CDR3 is TGTGCCAGCGGGCACGGAACCGACACCGGGGAGCTGTTTTTT. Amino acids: CASGHGTDTGELFF.

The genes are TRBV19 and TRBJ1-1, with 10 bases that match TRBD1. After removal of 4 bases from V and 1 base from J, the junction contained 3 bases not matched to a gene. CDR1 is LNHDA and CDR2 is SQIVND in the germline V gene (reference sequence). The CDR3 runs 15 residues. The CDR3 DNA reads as TGTGCCAGTAGTAAGGACAGGGGGACGAACACTGAAGCTTTCTTT. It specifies CASSKDRGTNTEAFF.

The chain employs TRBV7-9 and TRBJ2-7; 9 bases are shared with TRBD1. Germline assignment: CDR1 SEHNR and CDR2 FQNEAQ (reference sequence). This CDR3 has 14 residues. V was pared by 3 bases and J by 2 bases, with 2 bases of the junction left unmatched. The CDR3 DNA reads TGTGCCAGCAGCTTCGGGACAGGGACCTACGAGCAGTACTTC. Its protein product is CASSFGTGTYEQYF.

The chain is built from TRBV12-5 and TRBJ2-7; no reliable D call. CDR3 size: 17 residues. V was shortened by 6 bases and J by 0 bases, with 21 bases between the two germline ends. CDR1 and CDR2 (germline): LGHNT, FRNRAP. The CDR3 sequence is CASGSSPPNYPSYEQYF. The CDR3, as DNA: TGTGCTAGTGGATCCTCACCACCTAATTACCCCTCCTACGAGCAGTACTTC. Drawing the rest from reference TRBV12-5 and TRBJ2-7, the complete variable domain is DARVTQTPRHKVTEMGQEVTMRCQPILGHNTVFWYRQTMMQGLELLAYFRNRAPLDDSGMPKDRFSAEMPDATLATLKIQPSEPRDSAVYFCASGSSPPNYPSYEQYFGPGTRLTVT.

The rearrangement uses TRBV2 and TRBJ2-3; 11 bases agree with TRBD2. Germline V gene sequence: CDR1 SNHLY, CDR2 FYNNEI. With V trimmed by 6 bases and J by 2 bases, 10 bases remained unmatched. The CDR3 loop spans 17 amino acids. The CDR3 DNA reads TGTGCCAGCAGCGATAGCGGGAGGGGGTTTTCCACAGATACGCAGTATTTT. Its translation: CASSDSGRGFSTDTQYF.

The CDR3, as DNA: TGTGCCAGCAGTTTCAGTGCGGCTAGCGGGGCATGGTACGAGCAGTACTTC. Encoded protein: CASSFSAASGAWYEQYF. V and J are TRBV28 and TRBJ2-7, with 9 bases aligning to TRBD2. The germline V gene has CDR1 MDHEN and CDR2 SYDVKM. This CDR3 is 17 amino acids long. J gave up 4 bases and V 3 bases, and 13 bases lay outside the gene matches. Using reference TRBV28 and TRBJ2-7 for the parts outside the CDR3, the full variable domain is DVKVTQSSRYLVKRTGEKVFLECVQDMDHENMFWYRQDPGLGLRLIYFSYDVKMKEKGDIPEGYSVSREKKERFSLILESASTNQTSMYLCASSFSAASGAWYEQYFGPGTRLTVT.

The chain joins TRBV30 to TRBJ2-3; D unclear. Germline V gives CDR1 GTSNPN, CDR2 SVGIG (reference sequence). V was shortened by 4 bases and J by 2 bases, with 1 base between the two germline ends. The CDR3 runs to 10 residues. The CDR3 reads CAWTTDTQYF. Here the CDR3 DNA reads TGTGCCTGGACCACAGATACGCAGTATTTT.

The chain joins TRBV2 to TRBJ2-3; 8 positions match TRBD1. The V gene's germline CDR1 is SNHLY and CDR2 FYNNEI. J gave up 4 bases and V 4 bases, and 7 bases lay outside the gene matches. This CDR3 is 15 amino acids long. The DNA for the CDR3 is TGTGCCAGCAGTGGGTTGGGACAGGTCCCAGATACGCAGTATTTT. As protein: CASSGLGQVPDTQYF.

CDR3 sequence (DNA): TGTGCCAGCATCCCGGACGGAAACTGGGCCGGGGGCGGGGAGCTGTTTTTT. This encodes CASIPDGNWAGGGELFF. The rearrangement uses TRBV7-8 and TRBJ2-2; the D gene is possibly TRBD2 (6 bases). The CDR3 spans 17 residues. Germline CDR1 SGHVS, CDR2 FQNEAQ. V was trimmed by 7 bases and J by 7 bases, leaving 25 bases between them.

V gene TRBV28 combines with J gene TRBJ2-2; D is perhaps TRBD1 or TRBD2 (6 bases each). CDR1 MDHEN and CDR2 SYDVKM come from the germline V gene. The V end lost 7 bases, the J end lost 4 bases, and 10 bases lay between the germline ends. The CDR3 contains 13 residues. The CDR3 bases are TGTGCCAGCACCTGGGGGGCCACCGGGGAGCTGTTTTTT. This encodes CASTWGATGELFF.

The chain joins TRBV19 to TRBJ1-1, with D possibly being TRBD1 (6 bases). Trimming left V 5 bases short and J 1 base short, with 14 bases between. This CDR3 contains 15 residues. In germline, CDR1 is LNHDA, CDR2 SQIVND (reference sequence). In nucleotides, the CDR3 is TGTGCCAGTAGTTTTCCGGGACACAAGAACACTGAAGCTTTCTTT. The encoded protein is CASSFPGHKNTEAFF.

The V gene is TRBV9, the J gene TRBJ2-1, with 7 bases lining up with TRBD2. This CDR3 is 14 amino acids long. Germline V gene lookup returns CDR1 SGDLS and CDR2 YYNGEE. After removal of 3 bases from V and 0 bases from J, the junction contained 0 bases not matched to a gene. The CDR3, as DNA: TGTGCCAGCAGCGGGACTAGCTCCTACAATGAGCAGTTCTTC. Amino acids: CASSGTSSYNEQFF.